This TCR beta chain was identified in a study of blood T cell repertoires in COVID-19. Study details: Samples of COVID-19 (acute and convalescent) were obtained from the United States, Italy and Spain. T cells, B-cell-depleted T cells, or PBMCs supplied cDNA or gDNA.

Trimming removed 5 bases at V and 1 base at J, with 15 bases between. CDR1 is SGHAT and CDR2 is FQNNGV in the germline V gene. This CDR3 is 16 amino acids long. In the original analysis: Amplification of reference gene primers was used by the study to estimate nucleated cell counts. TCRdb's table, derived via immunoSEQ multiplex PCR, lists solely in-frame clones and lacks some. The D gene and trimming were derived from the DNA, and the V and J assignments and clone size from that table. This table holds several thousand clones, 86% found once. Specimen: peripheral blood. This receptor was obtained from a human donor with active COVID-19. The donor label of this sample is uncertain. The V call is TRBV11-2, the J call TRBJ2-1, with D possibly being TRBD2 (6 bases). The CDR3 region has the DNA TGTGCCAGCAGCCCCACGAGGGCGGGGTCCTACAATGAGCAGTTCTTC. This gives the protein CASSPTRAGSYNEQFF.